This T cell receptor (beta chain) was captured in a study of T cell repertoires in cytomegalovirus infection. Turning to the study itself: Public TCR beta signatures marked donors with CMV infection and the matching HLA.

Each CDR3 protein gets one entry after TCRdb re-called the reads with MiXCR. The table shows approximately 250,000 distinct CDR3 sequences, with 22% occurring only once. Study-wide results and caveats: The study identified carriers of CMV plus the relevant HLA from cumulative public TCR beta family frequency. The response measured ex vivo was dominated by TCR beta clonotypes (HLA-C-restricted and CMV-specific).

A single count supports this clonotype. Its antigen remains unknown. Germline V gives CDR1 DFQATT, CDR2 SNEGSKA (reference sequence). CDR3 length: 17 amino acids. V lost 3 bases and J lost 0, with 20 bases in between. This rearrangement joins TRBV20-1 to TRBJ1-2; possibly TRBD1 for D (5 bases). The clonotype was recovered from a human donor in good health (CMV status not recorded). Some clones in this sample may be carry-over from other donors' samples. The sample comprised CD8+ T cells from PBMCs. The CDR3 coding sequence is TGCAGTGCTAGGGGGGTACTTGTCGCCAAGACTAACTATGGCTACACCTTC. It encodes CSARGVLVAKTNYGYTF.